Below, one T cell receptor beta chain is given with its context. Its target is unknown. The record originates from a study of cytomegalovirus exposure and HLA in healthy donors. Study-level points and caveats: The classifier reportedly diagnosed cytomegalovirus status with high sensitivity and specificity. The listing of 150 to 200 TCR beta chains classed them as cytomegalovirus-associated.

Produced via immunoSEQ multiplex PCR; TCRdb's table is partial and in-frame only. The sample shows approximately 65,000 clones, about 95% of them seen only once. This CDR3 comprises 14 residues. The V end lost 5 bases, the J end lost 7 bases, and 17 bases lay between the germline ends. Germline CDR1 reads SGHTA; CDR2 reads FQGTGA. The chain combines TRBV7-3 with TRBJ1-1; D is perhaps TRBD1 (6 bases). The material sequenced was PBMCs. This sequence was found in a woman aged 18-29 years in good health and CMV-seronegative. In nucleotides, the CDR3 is TGTGCCAGCAGCCCAGGGGTGAGCGGAGATGAAGCTTTCTTT. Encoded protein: CASSPGVSGDEAFF.